The rows below give T cell receptor beta chains drawn from one sample of a study of regulatory T cells in long-lasting Graves disease. TCRdb re-analysed the multiplex PCR reads in MiXCR, keeping a single row per CDR3 protein. The repertoire holds approximately 560,000 distinct CDR3 sequences, with around 16% as singletons. These data were also filed under a second study, of T cells in Graves' hyperthyroidism and ophthalmopathy.

The sequencing used peripheral blood mononuclear cells (PBMCs), collected at new diagnosis, from a patient treated with antithyroid drugs. These receptor sequences come from a man in his late teens or twenties with Graves disease. CDR3s include the opening cysteine and the closing phenylalanine or tryptophan. The order of the fields is CDR3 DNA, CDR3 protein, J gene, D gene, clone size, V gene. D genes are given only for firm matches. Expanded clones are given a class, and other clones once, few, many or no size at all.

CDR3nt: TGTGCCAGCAGCGTATCCCCTAGCGCTGGGTACGAGCAGTACTTC
CDR3aa: CASSVSPSAGYEQYF
j_gene: TRBJ2-7
d_gene: -
abundance: few
v_gene: TRBV9

CDR3nt: TGTGCCAGCAGTTCCATCCAAGAGACCCAGTACTTC
CDR3aa: CASSSIQETQYF
j_gene: TRBJ2-5
d_gene: -
abundance: few
v_gene: TRBV6-2/TRBV6-3

CDR3nt: TGTGCCAGCAGGAGACTAGCGGAGAGGGACAATGAGCAGTTCTTC
CDR3aa: CASRRLAERDNEQFF
j_gene: TRBJ2-1
d_gene: TRBD2
abundance: many
v_gene: TRBV27

CDR3nt: TGCAGTGCGGTACAGGGGTACTCTGGAAACACCATATATTTT
CDR3aa: CSAVQGYSGNTIYF
j_gene: TRBJ1-3
d_gene: TRBD1
abundance: -
v_gene: TRBV20-1

CDR3nt: TGCGCCAGCAGCCAAGAGGGCAGGGGCGAGCAGTACTTC
CDR3aa: CASSQEGRGEQYF
j_gene: TRBJ2-7
d_gene: -
abundance: -
v_gene: TRBV4-1

CDR3nt: TGTGCCAGCAGCGACGGGCCCCCTAGGGTAGAAGGGCAGTACTTC
CDR3aa: CASSDGPPRVEGQYF
j_gene: TRBJ2-7
d_gene: -
abundance: many
v_gene: TRBV7-9

CDR3nt: TGTGCCAGCAGACTGGCAGCGGGAGTCAATGAGCAGTTCTTC
CDR3aa: CASRLAAGVNEQFF
j_gene: TRBJ2-1
d_gene: TRBD2
abundance: many
v_gene: TRBV2

CDR3nt: TGTGCCAGCAGTTACCCAACAACAGGGAGGGGTACTGAAGCTTTCTTT
CDR3aa: CASSYPTTGRGTEAFF
j_gene: TRBJ1-1
d_gene: -
abundance: -
v_gene: TRBV6-2/TRBV6-3

CDR3nt: TGTGCCAGCAGTCCCATGTGGGTCTCTGGAAACACCATATATTTT
CDR3aa: CASSPMWVSGNTIYF
j_gene: TRBJ1-3
d_gene: -
abundance: many
v_gene: TRBV6-1

CDR3nt: TGTGCCAGCTCACCACTCGCGGGAGCGACCTACAATGAGCAGTTCTTC
CDR3aa: CASSPLAGATYNEQFF
j_gene: TRBJ2-1
d_gene: TRBD2
abundance: many
v_gene: TRBV18

CDR3nt: TGTGCCAGCCCTCCCGGAGGGGAGACCTACGAGCAGTACTTC
CDR3aa: CASPPGGETYEQYF
j_gene: TRBJ2-7
d_gene: -
abundance: few
v_gene: TRBV6-1

CDR3nt: TGTGCCTGGAGTGTGTGGGGTGGGGGCCATGACTATGGCTACACCTTC
CDR3aa: CAWSVWGGGHDYGYTF
j_gene: TRBJ1-2
d_gene: -
abundance: many
v_gene: TRBV30

CDR3nt: TGTGCCAGCAGCGGCAGACTAGCGGAGGTTGGGGAGACCCAGTACTTC
CDR3aa: CASSGRLAEVGETQYF
j_gene: TRBJ2-5
d_gene: TRBD2
abundance: -
v_gene: TRBV9

CDR3nt: TGTGCCAGCAGTTCGGGACTGAACACTGAAGCTTTCTTT
CDR3aa: CASSSGLNTEAFF
j_gene: TRBJ1-1
d_gene: -
abundance: many
v_gene: TRBV19

CDR3nt: TGCAGTGCCGCGGGCGGGCCCCTTATAGAGCAGTTCTTC
CDR3aa: CSAAGGPLIEQFF
j_gene: TRBJ2-1
d_gene: -
abundance: many
v_gene: TRBV20-1

CDR3nt: TGTGCCAGCAGTTACTCGAGGCTAAGATCTCGCTACACCTTC
CDR3aa: CASSYSRLRSRYTF
j_gene: TRBJ1-2
d_gene: -
abundance: few
v_gene: TRBV6-2/TRBV6-3

CDR3nt: TGCGCCAGCAGGGACCCAGACCCCCAGCAGTTCTTC
CDR3aa: CASRDPDPQQFF
j_gene: TRBJ2-1
d_gene: -
abundance: many
v_gene: TRBV5-1

CDR3nt: TGTGCCAGTAGTAGGAGGTTGGGAGAGACCCAGTACTTC
CDR3aa: CASSRRLGETQYF
j_gene: TRBJ2-5
d_gene: -
abundance: -
v_gene: TRBV19

CDR3nt: TGTGCCAGCAGAAACCCCTACAATGAGCAGTTCTTC
CDR3aa: CASRNPYNEQFF
j_gene: TRBJ2-1
d_gene: -
abundance: -
v_gene: TRBV6-1

CDR3nt: TGTGCCAGCAGCCGCAACAGGGGCGGAGGGGCTGAAGCTTTCTTT
CDR3aa: CASSRNRGGGAEAFF
j_gene: TRBJ1-1
d_gene: TRBD1
abundance: many
v_gene: TRBV3-1

CDR3nt: TGTGCCAGCAGCGGGGGCTACGGGAACACTGAAGCTTTCTTT
CDR3aa: CASSGGYGNTEAFF
j_gene: TRBJ1-1
d_gene: -
abundance: many
v_gene: TRBV7-6

CDR3nt: TGCAGTGCTAGAGGCCTAGCGGGAGGGGGGTCCTACAATGAGCAGTTCTTC
CDR3aa: CSARGLAGGGSYNEQFF
j_gene: TRBJ2-1
d_gene: TRBD2
abundance: -
v_gene: TRBV20-1

CDR3nt: TGCAGTGCCGATCGTTCGCGGGGGCTCCTAGATACGCAGTATTTT
CDR3aa: CSADRSRGLLDTQYF
j_gene: TRBJ2-3
d_gene: -
abundance: many
v_gene: TRBV20-1

CDR3nt: TGTGCCAGCAGCCCTAGGGGGGGCGGCCCCTACGAGCAGTACTTC
CDR3aa: CASSPRGGGPYEQYF
j_gene: TRBJ2-7
d_gene: -
abundance: -
v_gene: TRBV11-2

CDR3nt: TGTGCCACCAGCAGAGGGACAGGGACCCACTACGAGCAGTACTTC
CDR3aa: CATSRGTGTHYEQYF
j_gene: TRBJ2-7
d_gene: TRBD1
abundance: many
v_gene: TRBV15

CDR3nt: TGTGCCTGGTCGGCCTCCAGGGGGACCGAAAAACTGTTTTTT
CDR3aa: CAWSASRGTEKLFF
j_gene: TRBJ1-4
d_gene: TRBD1
abundance: many
v_gene: TRBV30

CDR3nt: TGTGCCAGTAGAAAGACTAGCGGGAGGGATACCTACGAGCAGTACTTC
CDR3aa: CASRKTSGRDTYEQYF
j_gene: TRBJ2-7
d_gene: TRBD2
abundance: many
v_gene: TRBV19

CDR3nt: TGTGCCAGGGCGAGACAGGGGTTCTACGAGCAGTACTTC
CDR3aa: CARARQGFYEQYF
j_gene: TRBJ2-7
d_gene: TRBD1
abundance: -
v_gene: TRBV19

CDR3nt: TGTGCCAGCGACTTAGGGGGCGCGGGCACAGATACGCAGTATTTT
CDR3aa: CASDLGGAGTDTQYF
j_gene: TRBJ2-3
d_gene: TRBD1
abundance: -
v_gene: TRBV6-1

CDR3nt: TGCGCCAGCAAGGACGGACTAGCGGGGCACCAAGAGACCCAGTACTTC
CDR3aa: CASKDGLAGHQETQYF
j_gene: TRBJ2-5
d_gene: TRBD2
abundance: few
v_gene: TRBV5-1

CDR3nt: TGTGCCAGCAGCCCGACAGGGGGCGTAGATACGCAGTATTTT
CDR3aa: CASSPTGGVDTQYF
j_gene: TRBJ2-3
d_gene: TRBD1
abundance: many
v_gene: TRBV2

CDR3nt: TGTGCCAGCAGCCCTCCGGCTCGCAATGAGCAGTTCTTC
CDR3aa: CASSPPARNEQFF
j_gene: TRBJ2-1
d_gene: -
abundance: -
v_gene: TRBV9

CDR3nt: TGTGCCAGCAGGGTAACTAGCGGGGGACGCTACGAGCAGTACTTC
CDR3aa: CASRVTSGGRYEQYF
j_gene: TRBJ2-7
d_gene: TRBD2
abundance: few
v_gene: TRBV6-1

CDR3nt: TGTGCCAGCAGTTTACAGCGACGTAGCACAGATACGCAGTATTTT
CDR3aa: CASSLQRRSTDTQYF
j_gene: TRBJ2-3
d_gene: -
abundance: many
v_gene: TRBV27

CDR3nt: TGTGCCAGCAGCCCGTATGGGTTGGAGACCCAGTACTTC
CDR3aa: CASSPYGLETQYF
j_gene: TRBJ2-5
d_gene: -
abundance: many
v_gene: TRBV7-8

CDR3nt: TGTGCCAGCAGCTTACCGGGACAAAAGGGCTCACCCCTCCACTTT
CDR3aa: CASSLPGQKGSPLHF
j_gene: TRBJ1-6
d_gene: -
abundance: -
v_gene: TRBV7-9

CDR3nt: TGTGCCAGCAGTTTTCTAGCGGGAGAGGGACAAGAGACCCAGTACTTC
CDR3aa: CASSFLAGEGQETQYF
j_gene: TRBJ2-5
d_gene: TRBD2
abundance: many
v_gene: TRBV6-2/TRBV6-3

CDR3nt: TGTGCCAGCAGTCCAAGACAGTATGGCTACACCTTC
CDR3aa: CASSPRQYGYTF
j_gene: TRBJ1-2
d_gene: -
abundance: many
v_gene: TRBV28

CDR3nt: TGTGCCAGCAGTGAAGTGTCGAGGTTAGGAACAGATACGCAGTATTTT
CDR3aa: CASSEVSRLGTDTQYF
j_gene: TRBJ2-3
d_gene: -
abundance: many
v_gene: TRBV2

CDR3nt: TGTGCCAGCAGTTTTGGGGCAGGGGGAAGTCATGGCTACACCTTC
CDR3aa: CASSFGAGGSHGYTF
j_gene: TRBJ1-2
d_gene: TRBD1
abundance: many
v_gene: TRBV27

CDR3nt: TGTGCCAGCAGCTCCCGGGACAGGGGCGATGAGCAGTTCTTC
CDR3aa: CASSSRDRGDEQFF
j_gene: TRBJ2-1
d_gene: TRBD1
abundance: many
v_gene: TRBV7-3

CDR3nt: TGCGCCAGCAGCTTTCGGACAGGGGAATCTGGAAACACCATATATTTT
CDR3aa: CASSFRTGESGNTIYF
j_gene: TRBJ1-3
d_gene: TRBD1
abundance: -
v_gene: TRBV5-1

CDR3nt: TGTGCCAGCTCACCCGCCGCAATGGGGTTCGCTGAAGCTTTCTTT
CDR3aa: CASSPAAMGFAEAFF
j_gene: TRBJ1-1
d_gene: -
abundance: few
v_gene: TRBV18

CDR3nt: TGTGCCAGCAGTCCAATCGGGGAGGGAAGGTATGGCTACACCTTC
CDR3aa: CASSPIGEGRYGYTF
j_gene: TRBJ1-2
d_gene: -
abundance: many
v_gene: TRBV6-1

CDR3nt: TGTGCCAGCAGCTTAGGGGCCAGCGGACAAGAGACCCAGTACTTC
CDR3aa: CASSLGASGQETQYF
j_gene: TRBJ2-5
d_gene: -
abundance: many
v_gene: TRBV7-9

CDR3nt: TGTGCCAGCAGCCAAGTTACTAGCGGGAGGGCCGCAGATACGCAGTATTTT
CDR3aa: CASSQVTSGRAADTQYF
j_gene: TRBJ2-3
d_gene: TRBD2
abundance: few
v_gene: TRBV3-1

CDR3nt: TGTGCCAGCAGCTTGAGACTAGCGGGAGACTCCTACAATGAGCAGTTCTTC
CDR3aa: CASSLRLAGDSYNEQFF
j_gene: TRBJ2-1
d_gene: TRBD2
abundance: few
v_gene: TRBV7-8

CDR3nt: TGTGCCAGCAGCTTTTCCAGTTACACAGATACGCAGTATTTT
CDR3aa: CASSFSSYTDTQYF
j_gene: TRBJ2-3
d_gene: -
abundance: -
v_gene: TRBV7-8

CDR3nt: TGTGCCAGCAGCCTTCAGTTGGAGGGCTATGGCTACACCTTC
CDR3aa: CASSLQLEGYGYTF
j_gene: TRBJ1-2
d_gene: -
abundance: -
v_gene: TRBV11-2

CDR3nt: TGCGCCAGCAGCCCCCGGGACAGATCCTACGAGCAGTACTTC
CDR3aa: CASSPRDRSYEQYF
j_gene: TRBJ2-7
d_gene: TRBD1
abundance: -
v_gene: TRBV5-1

CDR3nt: TGCGCCAGCAGCTTGGTTGCGGGTGGGAATCAGCCCCAGCATTTT
CDR3aa: CASSLVAGGNQPQHF
j_gene: TRBJ1-5
d_gene: -
abundance: many
v_gene: TRBV5-1

CDR3nt: TGTGCCAGCAGCGAGGGGGACACTAACTCTGGAAACACCATATATTTT
CDR3aa: CASSEGDTNSGNTIYF
j_gene: TRBJ1-3
d_gene: -
abundance: -
v_gene: TRBV9

CDR3nt: TGTGCCAGCAGTTACTCGAGGGCGAGCCAAACAGATACGCAGTATTTT
CDR3aa: CASSYSRASQTDTQYF
j_gene: TRBJ2-3
d_gene: -
abundance: many
v_gene: TRBV6-2/TRBV6-3

CDR3nt: TGTGCCAGCAGTATCTGGACTAGCGGGAGCCCCAGGGTCAAAAACATTCAGTACTTC
CDR3aa: CASSIWTSGSPRVKNIQYF
j_gene: TRBJ2-4
d_gene: TRBD2
abundance: many
v_gene: TRBV6-2/TRBV6-3

CDR3nt: TGTGCCAGCAGTTTTCCTTGGACTAGCGGGAGGGACGAGCAGTACTTC
CDR3aa: CASSFPWTSGRDEQYF
j_gene: TRBJ2-7
d_gene: TRBD2
abundance: many
v_gene: TRBV6-2/TRBV6-3

CDR3nt: TGCGCCAGCAGCTTGGCCCCAGTGCGGGAGGGATACGAGCAGTACTTC
CDR3aa: CASSLAPVREGYEQYF
j_gene: TRBJ2-7
d_gene: TRBD2
abundance: few
v_gene: TRBV5-1

CDR3nt: TGCAGAAAGTCGGGCCCATCCTACAATGAGCAGTTCTTC
CDR3aa: CRKSGPSYNEQFF
j_gene: TRBJ2-1
d_gene: -
abundance: -
v_gene: TRBV20-1